These T cell receptor beta chains were read from a single sample in a study of vaccination effects on CD4 cells after COVID-19. No antigen has been assigned to these receptors. Method: immunoSEQ multiplex PCR; TCRdb's copy keeps in-frame clones and lacks some. The sample gives tens of thousands of clones, approximately 80% of which show up once; approximately 2.4% is in the top ten. Specimen: CD4+ T cells from PBMCs cultured without peptide, collected after COVID-19 vaccination. The receptors were gathered from a human donor who received a COVID-19 vaccine. CDR3s include the opening cysteine and the closing phenylalanine or tryptophan. The D gene is left open where the match is weak. The size of a clone is reported for some rows only, either as once, few or many, or as a class for expanded clones.

d_call	j_call	clone_size	v_call	cdr3_aa	cdr3_nt
TRBD2	TRBJ2-5	NA	TRBV10-2	CASSESLAGVGLGETQYF	TGCGCCAGCAGTGAATCCCTAGCGGGGGTGGGCCTTGGGGAGACCCAGTACTTC
NA	TRBJ2-1	NA	TRBV25-1	CASSDARRPVNEQFF	TGTGCCAGCAGTGACGCACGTAGGCCCGTGAATGAGCAGTTCTTC
TRBD1	TRBJ2-5	NA	TRBV6-6	CASSLAGTGAQETQYF	TGTGCCAGCAGCCTCGCCGGGACAGGGGCGCAAGAGACCCAGTACTTC
TRBD2	TRBJ2-1	NA	TRBV6-2/TRBV6-3	CASSYPIAGNEQFF	TGTGCCAGCAGTTACCCTATAGCGGGTAATGAGCAGTTCTTC
NA	TRBJ1-2	NA	TRBV19	CASSIQGNYGYTF	TGTGCCAGTAGTATCCAGGGGAACTATGGCTACACCTTC
TRBD2	TRBJ2-5	NA	TRBV7-2	CASSFSGGQETQYF	TGTGCCAGCAGCTTTTCGGGGGGGCAAGAGACCCAGTACTTC
NA	TRBJ2-1	NA	TRBV6-6	CASTYAGEQFF	TGTGCCAGCACCTACGCGGGTGAGCAGTTCTTC
NA	TRBJ2-2	NA	TRBV9	CASSVGWVGELFF	TGTGCCAGCAGCGTAGGGTGGGTCGGGGAGCTGTTTTTT
NA	TRBJ2-1	once	TRBV6-5	CASRAGTVYNEQFF	TGTGCCAGCAGGGCCGGGACTGTATACAATGAGCAGTTCTTC
TRBD1	TRBJ1-4	few	TRBV30	CAWDRGQGEKLFF	TGTGCCTGGGACAGGGGGCAGGGTGAAAAACTGTTTTTT
TRBD2	TRBJ2-1	NA	TRBV18	CASSPPSLAGANNEQFF	TGTGCCAGCTCACCACCCTCGCTAGCGGGGGCCAACAATGAGCAGTTCTTC
NA	TRBJ2-1	NA	TRBV7-3	CASSANVLVTSNEQFF	TGTGCCAGCAGCGCCAACGTTCTAGTCACCAGCAATGAGCAGTTCTTC
NA	TRBJ2-5	NA	TRBV6-5	CASSYSRVQETQYF	TGTGCCAGCAGTTACTCGAGGGTACAAGAGACCCAGTACTTC
NA	TRBJ1-4	NA	TRBV2	CASRREAATNEKLFF	TGTGCCAGCAGACGGGAAGCAGCAACTAATGAAAAACTGTTTTTT
NA	TRBJ2-3	NA	TRBV12-5	CASGLVKDGFSLTDTQYF	TGTGCTAGTGGTTTGGTAAAGGACGGCTTCTCACTCACAGATACGCAGTATTTT
NA	TRBJ1-5	NA	TRBV7-2	CASSYLAGGGQPQHF	TGTGCCAGCAGCTACCTTGCGGGCGGGGGTCAGCCCCAGCATTTT
NA	TRBJ1-2	NA	TRBV2	CASSEGGYGYTF	TGTGCCAGCAGTGAAGGGGGGTATGGCTACACCTTC
NA	TRBJ1-2	NA	TRBV5-4	CASSSPQGGDGYTF	TGTGCCAGCAGCTCCCCGCAGGGTGGAGATGGCTACACCTTC
NA	TRBJ1-3	once	TRBV3-1/TRBV3-2	CASSQDPWGMAIYF	TGTGCCAGCAGCCAAGATCCGTGGGGGATGGCCATATATTTT
NA	TRBJ1-1	NA	TRBV12-3/TRBV12-4	CASRPWSNTEAFF	TGTGCCAGCAGACCCTGGAGCAACACTGAAGCTTTCTTT
NA	TRBJ2-5	NA	TRBV30	CAWSGGIQETQYF	TGTGCCTGGAGTGGGGGGATCCAAGAGACCCAGTACTTC
NA	TRBJ2-3	once	TRBV5-1	CASVHRGGLSGDTQYF	TGCGCCAGTGTGCACCGAGGGGGCCTTAGCGGGGATACGCAGTATTTT
TRBD1	TRBJ2-2	once	TRBV5-1	CASSPGTANTGELFF	TGCGCCAGCAGCCCCGGGACAGCAAACACCGGGGAGCTGTTTTTT
NA	TRBJ1-2	NA	TRBV15	CATSRGGEGNYGYTF	TGTGCCACCAGCAGAGGGGGGGAGGGGAACTATGGCTACACCTTC
NA	TRBJ1-3	NA	TRBV20-1	CSASGDSGNTIYF	TGCAGTGCTAGTGGGGACTCTGGAAACACCATATATTTT
NA	TRBJ1-2	few	TRBV4-1	CASSQKEGGANYGYTF	TGCGCCAGCAGCCAAAAGGAGGGGGGCGCGAACTATGGCTACACCTTC
TRBD2	TRBJ2-6	NA	TRBV3-1/TRBV3-2	CASRHGLAGASGANVLTF	TGTGCCAGCAGACACGGACTAGCGGGGGCCTCTGGGGCCAACGTCCTGACTTTC
TRBD1	TRBJ2-3	once	TRBV30	CAWSTGGVRDTQYF	TGTGCCTGGAGCACAGGGGGTGTAAGAGATACGCAGTATTTT
NA	TRBJ1-3	NA	TRBV25-1	CASSRGGTGNTIYF	TGTGCCAGCAGCCGAGGGGGAACTGGAAACACCATATATTTT
NA	TRBJ1-1	NA	TRBV5-1	CASSLDQGFNTEAFF	TGCGCCAGCAGCTTGGATCAGGGGTTTAACACTGAAGCTTTCTTT
NA	TRBJ1-1	once	TRBV7-2	CASSLQWGDTEAFF	TGTGCCAGCAGCTTGCAGTGGGGGGACACTGAAGCTTTCTTT
NA	TRBJ1-2	NA	TRBV5-8	CASSQRDLNYGYTF	TGTGCCAGCAGCCAGCGGGACCTTAACTATGGCTACACCTTC
NA	TRBJ2-3	NA	TRBV4-1	CASSQASSTDTQYF	TGCGCCAGCAGCCAAGCGTCTAGCACAGATACGCAGTATTTT
NA	TRBJ1-3	NA	TRBV29-1	CSVEIGGNTIYF	TGCAGCGTTGAAATAGGTGGAAACACCATATATTTT
TRBD1	TRBJ1-3	NA	TRBV7-9	CASSPRQGSGNTIYF	TGTGCCAGCAGCCCGAGACAGGGTTCTGGAAACACCATATATTTT
NA	TRBJ1-1	NA	TRBV14	CASSPRVDGTEAFF	TGTGCCAGCAGCCCGAGGGTGGATGGGACTGAAGCTTTCTTT
NA	TRBJ2-4	once	TRBV30	CAWSGGSKNIQYF	TGTGCCTGGAGTGGGGGAAGCAAAAACATTCAGTACTTC
NA	TRBJ1-1	NA	TRBV24-1	CATSDATTGNTEAFF	TGTGCCACCAGTGATGCGACGACAGGGAACACTGAAGCTTTCTTT
NA	TRBJ1-2	NA	TRBV5-1	CASTRGGYGYTF	TGCGCCAGCACCAGGGGCGGCTATGGCTACACCTTC
TRBD1	TRBJ1-1	NA	TRBV18	CASSPTAQGAVTEAFF	TGTGCCAGCTCACCAACCGCCCAGGGGGCGGTCACTGAAGCTTTCTTT
TRBD1	TRBJ1-2	NA	TRBV28	CASSSGTGAYGYTF	TGTGCCAGCAGTTCCGGGACAGGGGCCTATGGCTACACCTTC
NA	TRBJ2-2	NA	TRBV27	CASREGQIAGELFF	TGTGCCAGCAGAGAAGGACAAATTGCCGGGGAGCTGTTTTTT
NA	TRBJ2-2	NA	TRBV6-6	CASLKASATGELFF	TGTGCCAGCCTAAAGGCTTCCGCCACCGGGGAGCTGTTTTTT
NA	TRBJ1-3	NA	TRBV3-1/TRBV3-2	CASSQTQGLPTIYF	TGTGCCAGCAGCCAAACCCAGGGCCTTCCCACCATATATTTT
TRBD2	TRBJ2-3	NA	TRBV15	CATTLGLAGDTQYF	TGTGCCACCACCCTGGGACTAGCAGGAGATACGCAGTATTTT
TRBD2	TRBJ2-5	NA	TRBV24-1	CATSSGGRETQYF	TGTGCCACCAGTTCGGGGGGACGGGAGACCCAGTACTTC
NA	TRBJ2-3	NA	TRBV6-5	CASSSRRGRPDTQYF	TGTGCCAGCAGTTCCCGAAGGGGTCGCCCAGATACGCAGTATTTT
NA	TRBJ2-3	NA	TRBV7-9	CASSRDPRGPSTDTQYF	TGTGCCAGCAGCCGAGACCCTCGGGGGCCCAGCACAGATACGCAGTATTTT
NA	TRBJ1-1	few	TRBV7-3	CASSSSVRTEAFF	TGTGCCAGCAGCTCATCGGTCCGTACTGAAGCTTTCTTT
TRBD1	TRBJ1-1	NA	TRBV18	CASSLRDRGLNTEAFF	TGTGCCAGCTCACTACGGGACAGGGGGCTGAACACTGAAGCTTTCTTT
NA	TRBJ2-5	NA	TRBV10-2	CASGSARETQYF	TGCGCCAGCGGGTCGGCGAGGGAGACCCAGTACTTC